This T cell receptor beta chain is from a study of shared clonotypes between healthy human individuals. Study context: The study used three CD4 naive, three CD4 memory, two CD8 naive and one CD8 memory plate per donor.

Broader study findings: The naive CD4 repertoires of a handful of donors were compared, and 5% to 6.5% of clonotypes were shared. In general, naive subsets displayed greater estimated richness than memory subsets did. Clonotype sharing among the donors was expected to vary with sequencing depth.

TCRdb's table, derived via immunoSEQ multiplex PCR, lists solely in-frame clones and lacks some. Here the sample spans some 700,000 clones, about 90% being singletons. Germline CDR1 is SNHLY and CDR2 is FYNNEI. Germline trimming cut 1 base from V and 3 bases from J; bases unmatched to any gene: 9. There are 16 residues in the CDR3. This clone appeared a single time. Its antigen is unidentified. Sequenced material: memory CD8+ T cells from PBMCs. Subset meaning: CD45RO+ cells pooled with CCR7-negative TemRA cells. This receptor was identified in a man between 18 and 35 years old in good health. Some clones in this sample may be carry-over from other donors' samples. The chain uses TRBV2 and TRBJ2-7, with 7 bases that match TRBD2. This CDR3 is CASSEGEGGSRYEQYF. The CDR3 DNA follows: TGTGCCAGCAGTGAAGGGGAGGGCGGGTCCCGCTACGAGCAGTACTTC.